This T cell receptor (beta chain) was identified during a study of beta chain features in type 1 diabetes. Study-level background: Patients were similar to healthy donors in age and gender (as well as in cell yields). Findings and caveats of the study: Fewer insertions but more deletions were seen at VDJ junctions in type 1 diabetes patients. Patients and controls would share equally any PCR tilt toward shorter templates.

Using CD45RO/CCR7/CD25/CD127/CD95/CD27, CD4+ naive, central memory, regulatory and stem cell-like memory cells were sorted. The investigators reverse transcribed all of the isolated RNA, so they sequenced expressed TCRB transcripts. Repertoires were generated with immunoSEQ multiplex PCR, while TCRdb's copy carries only in-frame clones and drops some. The table lists over 700,000 clones, around a sixth of them singletons, with 0.02% to 0.03% in the top ten. Trimming took 4 bases from V and 5 from J; bases not matched to a gene: 13. This CDR3 is 16 amino acids long. The germline CDR1 and CDR2 sequences are SGDLS and YYNGEE. This clone was seen a handful of times. Its antigen is undetermined.

Specimen: naive CD4+ T cells from blood. The rearrangement uses TRBV9 and TRBJ2-5; 8 bases are a match to TRBD2. This TCR came from a young woman in good health. CDR3 region: CASSPQGLGGVETQYF. The CDR3 nucleotides read TGTGCCAGCAGCCCACAGGGACTAGGGGGAGTTGAGACCCAGTACTTC.